This entry describes one T cell receptor (beta chain). The antigen is undetermined. This specimen comes from a study of T cells in Graves' hyperthyroidism and ophthalmopathy. Broader study findings: Ophthalmopathy prediction by the model preceded onset by a median about 6.8 months.

Recently diagnosed hyperthyroidism of less than 2 months' duration affected patients aged 18 to 65. Researchers took RNA transcripts and amplified the TCR beta CDR3 regions from them. When the TCR CDR3 underwent first-round RT-PCR, the HTBI primer set was used. TCRdb used MiXCR to reprocess the multiplex PCR reads, holding one entry per CDR3 protein. The sample includes hundreds of thousands of distinct CDR3 sequences, 15% to 18% of them seen just once. The sample consisted of blood. This sequence was found in a woman between 18 and 30 years old with Graves' hyperthyroidism that later progressed to Graves' ophthalmopathy.

CDR3 loop: CASSLEAGRWDEQFF. DNA for the CDR3: TGTGCCAGCAGCTTAGAGGCAGGTCGTTGGGATGAGCAGTTCTTC. The J gene is TRBJ2-1, the V gene TRBV11-1, with unresolved D. This CDR3 contains 15 residues. The V gene lost 1 base and the J gene lost 8 bases, with 15 bases spanning the gap. Germline V gene sequence: CDR1 SGHAT, CDR2 FQDESV (reference sequence).